This TCR beta chain was profiled in a study of blood T cell repertoires in COVID-19 (TCRdb year 2020). For the wider study: The collaborator samples originated in the United States, Italy and Spain and spanned the acute and convalescent phases of COVID-19. Deeply sampled blood TCRbeta repertoires from subjects exposed to, actively infected with, or recovered from COVID-19 were included in the dataset. The prospective study material was composed of cDNA or gDNA derived from T cells, B-cell-depleted T cells, or PBMCs. A de-identified subject ID, COVID-19 status, age in years and sex were almost always included in the sample metadata. Samples were obtained from the ongoing ImmuneRACE study (first 160 participants) and from over 1,000 subjects provided by 6 global collaborators. HLA class I and class II types, where available, came from metadata supplied by the sample provider rather than from assay-based typing. The repertoires were made available in a free public database intended to serve as a resource for research on the immune response to SARS-CoV-2. Points the paper makes about the study in general: Clinical and demographic metadata were provided uncurated, with the amount varying by source and participant.

TCRbeta CDR3 regions were amplified from genomic DNA using the immunoSEQ Assay, a bias-controlled multiplex PCR. In the original analysis: The number of nucleated cells in each sample was estimated by amplification of reference gene primers within the assay. Sequence reads were collapsed and filtered to measure the absolute abundance of every unique TCRbeta CDR3 rearrangement. For each sample, productive Simpson clonality was calculated as the square root of Simpson's diversity index over productive rearrangements. The source is immuneACCESS, and TCRdb retained only in-frame sequences with V and J called. Part of the clones is not carried over; for the studies checked, unresolved V genes explain less than half of this, and the remainder is unexplained. V and J calls and clone size are copied from that table; D and trimming were computed from the DNA. In this sample the table shows some 130,000 clones, roughly 89% of which occur a single time. The top ten clones comprise roughly 3.9% of the sample.

As concerns this clone: Its specific antigen is unknown. No base quality information exists; no much larger clone differs at one position.

The CDR3 spans 14 residues, from the cysteine through the phenylalanine. The only DNA kept is the CDR3, 42 bases in frame from the first base. CDR1 and CDR2 (SGHTA, FQGNSA) derive from the germline V gene. The germline ends are 9 bases apart after V is trimmed by 1 base and J by 5 bases. Participants in the prospective study were aged about 18 to 95 years, lived in 20 to 30 United States geographic areas, and enrolled through a virtual design. Cohort assignment in the prospective study relied on participant-reported clinical history from a screening survey and a study questionnaire. Recovered participants in ImmuneRACE Cohort 3 were defined by two consecutive negative NP/OP PCR tests, clearance by a healthcare professional, or resolution of symptoms. Mobile phlebotomists in the prospective study collected whole blood, serum and a nasopharyngeal or oropharyngeal swab from every participant. Prospective study participants could optionally give additional blood draws and questionnaires over a roughly two-month period. Before DNA extraction, prospective study blood samples were shipped either frozen or at room temperature.

The chain uses TRBV7-2 and TRBJ1-3; D gene: possibly TRBD1, on 6 matching bases. The specimen sequenced was PBMCs or T cells enriched from blood (not recorded which). This receptor was obtained from a man aged 50 or older who had recovered from COVID-19. The CDR3 loop reads CASSLEGGRNTIYF. The bases read TGTGCCAGCAGCTTAGAAGGGGGAAGAAACACCATATATTTT. Beyond the CDR3, the reference TRBV7-2 and TRBJ1-3 genes provide the residues; the full variable domain reads: GAGVSQSPSNKVTEKGKDVELRCDPISGHTALYWYRQSLGQGLEFLIYFQGNSAPDKSGLPSDRFSAERTGGSVSTLTIQRTQQEDSAVYLCASSLEGGRNTIYFGEGSWLTVV.